The clone carrying this TCR beta chain came up many times. Germline V lookup: CDR1 MDHEN, CDR2 SYDVKM. There are 13 residues in the CDR3. The V gene lost 5 bases and the J gene lost 3 bases, with 11 bases spanning the gap. The data derive from a study of shared clonotypes between healthy human individuals. Within Nashville, Tennessee resided all donors, each a Caucasian adult. Sequencing was performed with immunoSEQ multiplex PCR; in TCRdb, only in-frame clones are kept and a portion is missing. The sample carries about 120,000 clones, around 65% recorded once. The sequencing sample was made of memory CD8+ T cells sorted from blood. Subset indicated: CD45RO+ cells pooled with CCR7-negative TemRA cells. The source of this sequence is a woman aged 25 to 39 in good health. The chain has TRBV28 and TRBJ2-7; tentative D call: TRBD2 (5 bases). CDR3 DNA sequence: TGTGCCAGCAGTACGGGGTTTCACTACGAGCAGTACTTC. Encoded protein: CASSTGFHYEQYF.